A single sample gave rise to the 17 T cell receptor beta chains below, sequenced in a study of shared clonotypes between healthy human individuals (TCRdb year 2020). Libraries were made using the immunoSEQ multiplex PCR assay. The source is immuneACCESS, and TCRdb retained only in-frame sequences with V and J called. Part of the clones is not carried over; for the studies checked, unresolved V genes explain less than half of this, and the remainder is unexplained. The sample profile shows about 2.4 million clones; 80% to 95% of them were found once. The ten largest clones represent roughly 0.39% of the sample. The sample consisted of naive CD4+ T cells from PBMCs. Taken with the paper, the label for cell subset or site translates to: CD45RA+ positively selected. The receptors come from a man between 18 and 29 years old in good health. Some clones in this sample may be carry-over from other donors' samples.

In its sample, this clone was seen once. This rearrangement joins TRBV5-4 to TRBJ2-7, with D tentatively TRBD2 (6 bases). The ends were cut back, 4 bases at V and 0 bases at J, with 14 bases in the middle. The CDR3 contains 15 residues. The germline V gene encodes CDR1 SGHNT and CDR2 YYREEE (reference sequence). The chain's CDR3 is CASSPPAGSSYEQYF. CDR3 DNA sequence: TGTGCCAGCAGCCCTCCGGCCGGGAGCTCCTACGAGCAGTACTTC.

The chain recombines TRBV5-1 with TRBJ2-2; weak D call: TRBD2 (7 bases). Germline V gene data show CDR1 as SGHRS and CDR2 as YFSETQ. V lost 7 bases, J lost 6 bases, and 13 bases lay in between. The CDR3 runs to 13 residues. The CDR3 here is CASGGGSAGELFF. CDR3 bases: TGCGCCAGCGGGGGCGGGAGCGCCGGGGAGCTGTTTTTT. Filled out from reference TRBV5-1 and TRBJ2-2, the complete variable domain reads KAGVTQTPRYLIKTRGQQVTLSCSPISGHRSVSWYQQTPGQGLQFLFEYFSETQRNKGNFPGRFSGRQFSNSRSEMNVSTLELGDSALYLCASGGGSAGELFFGEGSRLTVL.

The chain is built from TRBV28 and TRBJ1-1; 8 positions match TRBD1. V lost 5 bases, J lost 10 bases, and 12 bases stayed unmatched. In germline, CDR1 is MDHEN, CDR2 SYDVKM. The CDR3 has 14 amino acids. CDR3 DNA: TGTGCCAGCAGTATGGGCAGGGGGCGATTCGGAGCTTTCTTT. This gives the protein CASSMGRGRFGAFF.

The gene calls are TRBV28 and TRBJ2-7, with D possibly being TRBD2 (5 bases). Germline CDR1 is MDHEN and CDR2 is SYDVKM. This CDR3 has 12 amino acids. Trimming left V 6 bases short and J 7 bases short, with 13 bases between. CDR3 protein: CASSGGWPEQYF. As DNA, the CDR3 is TGTGCCAGCAGCGGCGGGTGGCCGGAGCAGTACTTC.

The chain is built from TRBV11-1 and TRBJ2-5; TRBD2 matches 7 bases. V trimming: 0 bases; J trimming: 8 bases; junction bases outside the gene matches: 12. The germline CDR1 and CDR2 sequences are SGHAT and FQDESV (reference sequence). The CDR3 sequence is 16 residues long. DNA of the CDR3: TGTGCCAGCAGCTTAGCGAGGGCTAGCGGATTAAATACCCAGTACTTC. Translation gives CASSLARASGLNTQYF.

This chain links TRBV7-8 with TRBJ2-3, with D perhaps matching TRBD1 or TRBD2 (5 bases each). Per the germline V gene, CDR1 is SGHVS and CDR2 is FQNEAQ. The CDR3 spans 18 residues. Trimming took 5 bases from V and 2 from J, leaving 23 bases between them. The CDR3 bases are TGTGCCAGCAGCAAAGAGGGGTACGGCTGGAGATCCACAGATACGCAGTATTTT. The encoded protein is CASSKEGYGWRSTDTQYF. Supplemented by reference TRBV7-8 and TRBJ2-3, the full variable domain reads GAGVSQSPRYKVAKRGQDVALRCDPISGHVSLFWYQQALGQGPEFLTYFQNEAQLDKSGLPSDRFFAERPEGSVSTLKIQRTQQEDSAVYLCASSKEGYGWRSTDTQYFGPGTRLTVL.

This chain connects TRBV2 to TRBJ1-1, with D hard to call. Trimming left V 5 bases short and J 0 bases short, with 7 bases between. The CDR3 consists of 13 residues. Germline CDR1 is SNHLY and CDR2 is FYNNEI. The CDR3 bases are TGTGCCAGCAGTCCCGGGGTGAACACTGAAGCTTTCTTT. Amino acid sequence: CASSPGVNTEAFF.

The chain has TRBV5-1 and TRBJ1-1; D gene ambiguous. The CDR3 is 12 amino acids. The germline gives CDR1 SGHRS, CDR2 YFSETQ. V lost 4 bases, J lost 7 bases, and 11 bases lay in between. As DNA, the CDR3 is TGCGCCAGCAGCGAAACGGAGGGTGAAGCTTTCTTT. Amino acid sequence: CASSETEGEAFF.

The chain uses TRBV15 and TRBJ1-5; D not resolved. This CDR3 spans 15 amino acids. Germline loops: CDR1 LNHNV, CDR2 YYDKDF (reference sequence). Trimming shortened V by 6 bases and J by 1 base, and 13 bases separated the two germline ends. The DNA of the CDR3 is TGTGCCACCAGTGGGAGGGTGCAGAGCAATCAGCCCCAGCATTTT. It is translated as CATSGRVQSNQPQHF.

The chain carries TRBV2 and TRBJ1-5, with 7 bases identical to TRBD1. The CDR3 spans 17 residues. In germline, CDR1 is SNHLY, CDR2 FYNNEI. V shed 6 bases and J 0 bases; nucleotides not matched to a gene: 11. DNA of the CDR3: TGTGCCAGCAGCCAGGGACAGTCAAGCGGTAGCAATCAGCCCCAGCATTTT. Residues: CASSQGQSSGSNQPQHF.

The CDR3 is CASSFPGVSMQYF. CDR3 coding DNA: TGTGCCAGCAGTTTCCCAGGGGTATCTATGCAGTATTTT. The chain is built from TRBV27 and TRBJ2-3; a weak D match, TRBD1 (6 bases). The V and J ends lost 3 bases and 11 bases respectively, with 15 bases between them. The CDR3 totals 13 residues. Germline CDR1 is MNHEY and CDR2 is SMNVEV (reference sequence).

V gene TRBV18 combines with J gene TRBJ2-4; 7 bases are a match to TRBD2. The CDR3 is 19 amino acids. In germline, CDR1 is KGHSH, CDR2 LQKENI. V trimming: 6 bases; J trimming: 1 base; junction bases outside the gene matches: 18. The CDR3 region has the DNA TGTGCCAGCTCCCCTGGACTGTCGAGCGGGGATGGGGCCAAAAACATTCAGTACTTC. Amino acid sequence: CASSPGLSSGDGAKNIQYF.

The V gene is TRBV18, the J gene TRBJ2-1, with 10 bases that match TRBD2. Losses at the gene ends were 3 bases for V and 5 bases for J; bases not matched to a gene: 16. Germline V lookup: CDR1 KGHSH, CDR2 LQKENI. This CDR3 comprises 19 residues. This CDR3 reads CASSPYAHLLAGTDNEQFF. DNA of the CDR3: TGTGCCAGCTCACCGTATGCCCACCTACTAGCGGGAACCGACAATGAGCAGTTCTTC.

V is TRBV6-5 and J is TRBJ2-2; D gene ambiguous. CDR1 is MNHEY, CDR2 SVGAGI, per germline. The germline V and J ends were trimmed by 10 bases and 0 bases, with 15 bases remaining between them. There are 15 residues in the CDR3. This CDR3 is CATRRTVANTGELFF. Written as DNA, the CDR3 is TGTGCCACCCGACGGACCGTCGCGAACACCGGGGAGCTGTTTTTT.

The table lists this clone with a count of one. The V and J genes are TRBV5-4 and TRBJ2-3; the D call may be TRBD1 or TRBD2 (5 bases each). V dropped 5 bases and J dropped 8 bases, with 24 bases sitting between them. Germline V gives CDR1 SGHNT, CDR2 YYREEE (reference sequence). The CDR3 has 16 residues. The CDR3 coding sequence is TGTGCCAGCAGTCCGGTCGGCAGGGACGGAACCAGTACGCAGTATTTT. It translates to CASSPVGRDGTSTQYF.

J is TRBJ1-1 and V is TRBV5-1; no clear D gene. This CDR3 region has 14 residues. The germline V gene has CDR1 SGHRS and CDR2 YFSETQ. Trimming took off 0 bases at V and 12 bases at J, with 18 bases between the two ends. The CDR3: CASSLVAVNTESFF. For the CDR3, the DNA is TGCGCCAGCAGCTTGGTGGCGGTCAACACTGAGTCTTTCTTT.

The chain is built from TRBV6-1 and TRBJ2-2; no firm D call. Germline-derived CDR1 and CDR2 are MNHNS and SASEGT. Trimming stripped 4 bases from V and 5 bases from J, with 11 bases between. The CDR3 is 14 amino acids. CDR3 bases: TGTGCCAGCAGTGGAACCTACGGGACCGGGGAGCTGTTTTTT. It codes for CASSGTYGTGELFF.